Detailed here is one T cell receptor (beta chain). This record comes from a study of shared clonotypes between healthy human individuals. The repertoire was sequenced with immunoSEQ multiplex PCR; TCRdb's copy has only in-frame clones and lacks some. The data show about 2.3 million clones, over 90% seen once. With V trimmed by 6 bases and J by 4 bases, 5 bases remained unmatched. Germline V gives CDR1 MNHNS, CDR2 SASEGT. CDR3 size: 13 residues. The specimen sequenced was naive CD4+ T cells from PBMCs. Subset in this sample: CD45RA+ positively selected. This TCR was recovered from a man younger than 30 in good health. Some clones in this sample may be carry-over from other donors' samples. The rearrangement uses TRBV6-1 and TRBJ1-2, with 7 bases identical to TRBD1. The CDR3 coding sequence is TGTGCCAGCAGGGGGGACAGCCCCTATGGCTACACCTTC. Protein product: CASRGDSPYGYTF.